These 25 T cell receptor beta chains were sequenced from one sample in a study of T cell clonality in common variable immunodeficiency. The repertoire was sequenced with immunoSEQ multiplex PCR; TCRdb's copy has only in-frame clones and lacks some. The repertoire consists of about 40,000 clones, none detected only once. Sequencing input: peripheral blood mononuclear cells. The receptors shown here come from a person between 18 and 75 years old in good health.

There are many counts of this clone. The CDR3 spells CASSSHRVNGETQYF. CDR3 DNA (partial): TGTGCCAGCTCATCCCACAGGGTGAACGGGGAGACC. The chain joins TRBV18 to TRBJ2-5, with D maybe TRBD1 (6 bases). The read comes to an end 3 residues before the CDR3 does, leaving the germline J gene to fill in the end. Per germline, CDR1 KGHSH and CDR2 LQKENI. The CDR3 length is 15 residues. Trimming took 5 bases from V and 5 from J, leaving 18 bases between them. Using reference TRBV18 and TRBJ2-5 for the parts outside the CDR3, the full variable domain is NAGVMQNPRHLVRRRGQEARLRCSPMKGHSHVYWYRQLPEEGLKFMVYLQKENIIDESGMPKERFSAEFPKEGPSILRIQQVVRGDSAAYFCASSSHRVNGETQYFGPGTRLLVL.

This clone occurred many times. The read ends 3 residues before the CDR3 terminus; that terminus is restored from the germline J gene. This chain joins TRBV30 and TRBJ2-3, with TRBD2 matching 9 bases. V was clipped by 0 bases and J by 4 bases; unmatched bases: 5. The CDR3 covers 15 residues. Germline CDR1 is GTSNPN and CDR2 is SVGIG (reference sequence). The part of the CDR3 DNA that was read is TGTGCCTGGAGTGTAATAGCGGGGGCGGCAGATACG. Translation: CAWSVIAGAADT. The CDR3 as a whole reads CAWSVIAGAADTQYF.

This clone was seen at least ten times. The read halts 3 residues ahead of the CDR3 end, with the missing end drawn from the germline J gene. V is TRBV7-3 and J is TRBJ2-5, with a weak D call TRBD2 (6 bases). Germline CDR1 is SGHTA and CDR2 is FQGTGA. This CDR3 region has 14 residues. The V end was cut by 5 bases, the J end by 5 bases, with 15 bases between. The covered CDR3 bases are TGTGCCAGCAGCCCAAGCTCCGGAGGGGAGACC. Translating gives CASSPSSGGET. The whole CDR3 reads CASSPSSGGETQYF.

This clone has ten or more counts. The read ends 3 residues early relative to the CDR3; the germline J gene fills the gap. This rearrangement joins TRBV29-1 to TRBJ2-3, with TRBD1 matching over 9 bases. CDR3 size: 18 residues. Germline V gene sequence: CDR1 SQVTM, CDR2 ANQGSEA. J gave up 1 base and V 6 bases, and 17 bases lay outside the gene matches. The CDR3 DNA, read in part, is TGCAGCGTAGTGATGGGCCCCGGGACAGGGTTTCGCACAGATACG. Its translation: CSVVMGPGTGFRTDT. The full-length CDR3 reads as CSVVMGPGTGFRTDTQYF.

This clone was recorded many times. The read stops 3 residues short of the end of the CDR3; the missing end is completed from the germline J gene. The chain is built from TRBV4-1 and TRBJ1-1; D call uncertain. The CDR3 is made up of 13 amino acids. Between the trimmed V and J ends, which lost 1 base and 4 bases, there was a span of 7 bases. The V gene's germline CDR1 is MGHRA and CDR2 YSYEKL. The CDR3 sequence: CASSQGGVTEAFF. CDR3 DNA, as far as it was read: TGCGCCAGCAGCCAAGGCGGGGTCACTGAA.

In its sample, this clone was seen many times. The sequence runs out 3 residues before the end of the CDR3; the remainder is reconstructed from the germline J gene. V gene TRBV6-1 combines with J gene TRBJ2-7, with TRBD2 matching over 10 bases. Germline assignment: CDR1 MNHNS and CDR2 SASEGT. The CDR3 sequence is 14 residues long. V shed 1 base, J shed 6 bases, and the junction held 3 bases outside the gene matches. The sequenced part of the CDR3 DNA is TGTGCCAGCAGTGAAGATCTAGCGGGAGCCGAG. It is translated as CASSEDLAGAE. The entire CDR3 sequence reads CASSEDLAGAEQYF.

Many counts were recorded for this clone. The read ends 3 residues early relative to the CDR3; the germline J gene fills the gap. The chain joins TRBV7-3 to TRBJ2-3; TRBD2 might be the D (6 bases). Germline V gives CDR1 SGHTA, CDR2 FQGTGA. The ends were cut back, 2 bases at V and 1 base at J, with 13 bases in the middle. CDR3 size: 16 residues. CDR3 sequence: CASSLSGTLRTDTQYF. The DNA read from the CDR3 is TGTGCCAGCAGCTTATCTGGGACTCTCCGCACAGATACG.

To note about this clone: The CDR3 is cut off 3 residues early in the read; its end comes from the germline J gene. The J gene is TRBJ1-2, the V gene TRBV5-6, with 8 bases aligning to TRBD1. Trimming removed 4 bases from V and 4 bases from J; junction bases left unmatched: 3. CDR3 length: 13 residues. The germline V gene has CDR1 SGHDT and CDR2 YYEEEE. The CDR3 here is CASSRTGTYGYTF. CDR3 bases read: TGTGCCAGCAGCCGGACAGGGACCTATGGC.

This clone occurred many times. The read gets to within 3 residues of the CDR3 end, and the germline J gene fills in the rest. The genes are TRBV27 and TRBJ2-3; 9 bases align to TRBD2. The CDR3 totals 18 residues. Germline V gives CDR1 MNHEY, CDR2 SMNVEV (reference sequence). V lost 7 bases to trimming and J lost 5 bases; unmatched junction nucleotides: 19. The DNA read from the CDR3 is TGTGCCAGCATCCCCCGGGCCTTTGGCGGGAGGGCTGGAGATACG. Residues: CASIPRAFGGRAGDT. The full CDR3 protein is CASIPRAFGGRAGDTQYF.

This clone was observed many times. The CDR3 sequence is CASSLFNTRSYEQYF. Partial CDR3 DNA: TGCGCCAGCAGCTTGTTTAACACCCGCTCCTACGAG. The gene calls are TRBV5-1 and TRBJ2-7; D gene uncertain. The read gets to within 3 residues of the CDR3 end, and the germline J gene fills in the rest. CDR1 and CDR2 (germline): SGHRS, YFSETQ. CDR3 length: 15 amino acids. Trimming pared 1 base from V and 0 bases from J, leaving 11 bases between.

Concerning this clone itself: A much larger clonotype is one base distant, so this may be a read error. The sequenced fragment ends 3 residues before the CDR3 boundary, so the rest is inferred from the germline J gene. Other DNA sequences from this sample encode an identical CDR3 as well. The J gene is TRBJ1-3, the V gene TRBV20-1, with a possible D match to TRBD1 (6 bases). Looked up from germline, CDR1 is DFQATT and CDR2 is SNEGSKA (reference sequence). The CDR3 extends over 13 amino acids. The part of the CDR3 DNA that was read is TGCAGTGCTAGAGAGGGACATTCTAGCACG. Its protein product is CSAREGHSST. The complete CDR3 reads CSAREGHSSTIYF.

In its sample, this clone was seen many times. This chain's CDR3 is CASSELGLAGGIDTQYF. The CDR3 bases that were read are TGTGCCAGCAGCGAGCTCGGACTAGCGGGGGGTATAGATACG. The chain uses TRBV7-8 and TRBJ2-3; 14 positions agree with TRBD2. Read coverage stops 3 residues before the CDR3 terminus; the germline J gene supplies the remainder. The V segment lost 5 bases and the J segment 5 bases; nucleotides outside the gene matches: 9. The CDR3 length is 17 residues. Germline CDR1 is SGHVS and CDR2 is FQNEAQ.

This clone was seen a few times. The DNA ends 3 residues before the CDR3 does, and the rest of the CDR3 is filled in from the germline J gene. The J gene is TRBJ1-3, the V gene TRBV18; 7 bases map to TRBD1. CDR1 KGHSH and CDR2 LQKENI come from the germline V gene. Trimming removed 6 bases from V and 3 bases from J; junction bases left unmatched: 11. The CDR3 spans 16 residues. CDR3 sequence reads: CASSLLGQPNGNTIYF. The sequenced part of the CDR3 DNA is TGTGCCAGCTCCCTTCTGGGACAGCCTAATGGAAACACC. Filled out from reference TRBV18 and TRBJ1-3, the complete variable domain reads NAGVMQNPRHLVRRRGQEARLRCSPMKGHSHVYWYRQLPEEGLKFMVYLQKENIIDESGMPKERFSAEFPKEGPSILRIQQVVRGDSAAYFCASSLLGQPNGNTIYFGEGSWLTVV.

This clone has at least ten counts. The sequenced fragment ends 3 residues before the CDR3 boundary, so the rest is inferred from the germline J gene. The chain carries TRBV18 and TRBJ1-5; 9 nucleotides agree with TRBD1. Germline lookup yields CDR1 KGHSH and CDR2 LQKENI. The CDR3 sequence is 17 residues long. Germline trimming cut 2 bases from V and 5 bases from J; bases unmatched to any gene: 10. CDR3 bases read: TGTGCCAGCTCACCAAATACGTGGGGACAGGGACATCAGCCC. Translating gives CASSPNTWGQGHQP. The full CDR3 protein reads CASSPNTWGQGHQPQHF.

This clone came up many times. At one of its ends the junction is not consistent with the germline gene, which may arise from a read error. The observed sequence ends 3 residues before the CDR3 terminus, with the missing tail filled in from the germline J gene. At the DNA level, this CDR3 is encoded by other sequences in the same sample as well. This chain uses TRBV5-6 with TRBJ1-6, with D possibly matching TRBD1 (5 bases). Germline V gene lookup returns CDR1 SGHDT and CDR2 YYEEEE. The CDR3 consists of 14 residues. The CDR3: CASSLLGGNSPLHF. The CDR3 bases that were read are TGCGCCAGCAGTCTTCTGGGGGGAAATTCACCC.

This clone was found many times. The DNA ends 3 residues before the CDR3 does, and the rest of the CDR3 is filled in from the germline J gene. The rearrangement joins TRBV6-2 or TRBV6-3 to TRBJ1-1, with 7 bases matching TRBD1. The CDR3 runs 11 residues. Germline V gene data show CDR1 as MNHEY and CDR2 as SVGEGT. V shed 6 bases and J 5 bases; nucleotides not matched to a gene: 0. The CDR3 spells CASRTGTEAFF. The DNA read from the CDR3 is TGTGCCAGCAGGACAGGGACTGAA.

The table lists this clone with many counts. The read ends 3 residues shy of where the CDR3 ends; the end is completed using the germline J gene. V gene TRBV5-1 combines with J gene TRBJ2-1; D perhaps matches TRBD1 (6 bases). V lost 6 bases to trimming and J lost 3 bases, with 19 bases between them. This CDR3 region has 16 residues. Per germline, CDR1 SGHRS and CDR2 YFSETQ. The CDR3 bases that were read are TGCGCCAGCACCTTACAGGGAAGAGTGGACTACAATGAG. This codes for CASTLQGRVDYNE. The CDR3 in its entirety is CASTLQGRVDYNEQFF.

This clone was recorded many times. The read ends 3 residues early relative to the CDR3; the germline J gene fills the gap. The J gene is TRBJ1-1, the V gene TRBV5-1; D gene uncertain. This CDR3 spans 14 amino acids. Germline assignment: CDR1 SGHRS and CDR2 YFSETQ. The sequenced CDR3 bases are TGCGCCAGCAGCTTGGAAACAGACCCCCGTGCA. The encoded protein is CASSLETDPRA. The full CDR3 reads CASSLETDPRAAFF.

This clone has ten or more counts. The read comes to an end 3 residues before the CDR3 does, leaving the germline J gene to fill in the end. This chain connects TRBV20-1 to TRBJ2-3; D uncertain. The V end lost 3 bases, the J end lost 6 bases, and 7 bases lay between the germline ends. The CDR3 has 11 residues. In germline, CDR1 is DFQATT, CDR2 SNEGSKA (reference sequence). This chain's CDR3 is CSARLGDTQYF. CDR3 bases read: TGCAGTGCTAGGCTCGGTGATACG.

This clone came up many times. Read data end 3 residues before the CDR3 end; the end is taken from the germline J gene. The V gene is TRBV12-3 or TRBV12-4, the J gene TRBJ2-1, with 9 bases aligning to TRBD2. V shed 5 bases, J shed 9 bases, and the junction held 5 bases outside the gene matches. This CDR3 has 13 amino acids. The CDR3 sequence is CASSQISGSEQFF. The sequenced part of the CDR3 DNA is TGTGCCAGCAGTCAGATTAGCGGGAGTGAG.

This clone was counted many times. CDR3: CASSIVQQATDTQYF. The DNA read from the CDR3 is TGTGCCAGTAGTATAGTGCAACAGGCGACAGATACG. The chain has TRBV19 and TRBJ2-3; perhaps TRBD1 as D (5 bases). The read terminates 3 residues before the CDR3 end, so the remaining end is supplied by the germline J gene. Trimming removed 1 base at V and 3 bases at J, with 11 bases between. Germline-derived CDR1 and CDR2 are LNHDA and SQIVND (reference sequence). This CDR3 contains 15 residues.

In its sample, this clone was seen many times. The missing CDR3 end, 3 residues past where the read stops, is filled in from the germline J gene. The chain uses TRBV7-6 and TRBJ2-1; TRBD2 aligns across 9 bases. In germline, CDR1 is SGHVS, CDR2 FNYEAQ. The length of the CDR3 is 15 residues. With V trimmed by 5 bases and J by 8 bases, 10 bases remained unmatched. The part of the CDR3 DNA that was read is TGTGCCAGCAGCATTTCTAGCGGGGTGGATGATGAG. Its translation is CASSISSGVDDE. The complete CDR3 sequence is CASSISSGVDDEQFF.

This clone was seen many times. CDR3 protein: CASSQVGGDYNEQFF. The DNA read from the CDR3 is TGTGCCAGCAGCCAAGTCGGGGGGGATTACAATGAG. The chain combines TRBV14 with TRBJ2-1; 8 nucleotides match TRBD2. The read halts 3 residues ahead of the CDR3 end, with the missing end drawn from the germline J gene. J was trimmed by 4 bases and V by 1 base; bases with no gene match: 3. Germline V gene lookup returns CDR1 SGHDN and CDR2 FVKESK. The CDR3 spans 15 residues.

This clone has ten or more counts. Sequencing ends 3 residues short of the CDR3 end; the germline J gene provides the rest. V gene TRBV19 combines with J gene TRBJ1-5, with D possibly being TRBD1 (5 bases). Germline CDR1 is LNHDA and CDR2 is SQIVND (reference sequence). CDR3 size: 16 residues. The V and J ends lost 3 bases and 1 base respectively, with 13 bases between them. The sequenced CDR3 bases are TGTGCCAGTAGTATTAGGCAGGGACTGAGCAATCAGCCC. It is translated as CASSIRQGLSNQP. The full CDR3 protein reads CASSIRQGLSNQPQHF.

There are many counts of this clone. The read finishes 3 residues shy of the CDR3 end, and the germline J gene is used to complete it. V is TRBV7-9 and J is TRBJ1-1; D gene unclear. The CDR3 length is 13 residues. Deletions cut 5 bases from V and 6 bases from J, with 13 bases between. Germline CDR1 SEHNR, CDR2 FQNEAQ (reference sequence). The CDR3 reads CASSNPKGPEAFF. The CDR3 DNA, read in part, is TGTGCCAGCAGCAATCCCAAAGGGCCTGAA.